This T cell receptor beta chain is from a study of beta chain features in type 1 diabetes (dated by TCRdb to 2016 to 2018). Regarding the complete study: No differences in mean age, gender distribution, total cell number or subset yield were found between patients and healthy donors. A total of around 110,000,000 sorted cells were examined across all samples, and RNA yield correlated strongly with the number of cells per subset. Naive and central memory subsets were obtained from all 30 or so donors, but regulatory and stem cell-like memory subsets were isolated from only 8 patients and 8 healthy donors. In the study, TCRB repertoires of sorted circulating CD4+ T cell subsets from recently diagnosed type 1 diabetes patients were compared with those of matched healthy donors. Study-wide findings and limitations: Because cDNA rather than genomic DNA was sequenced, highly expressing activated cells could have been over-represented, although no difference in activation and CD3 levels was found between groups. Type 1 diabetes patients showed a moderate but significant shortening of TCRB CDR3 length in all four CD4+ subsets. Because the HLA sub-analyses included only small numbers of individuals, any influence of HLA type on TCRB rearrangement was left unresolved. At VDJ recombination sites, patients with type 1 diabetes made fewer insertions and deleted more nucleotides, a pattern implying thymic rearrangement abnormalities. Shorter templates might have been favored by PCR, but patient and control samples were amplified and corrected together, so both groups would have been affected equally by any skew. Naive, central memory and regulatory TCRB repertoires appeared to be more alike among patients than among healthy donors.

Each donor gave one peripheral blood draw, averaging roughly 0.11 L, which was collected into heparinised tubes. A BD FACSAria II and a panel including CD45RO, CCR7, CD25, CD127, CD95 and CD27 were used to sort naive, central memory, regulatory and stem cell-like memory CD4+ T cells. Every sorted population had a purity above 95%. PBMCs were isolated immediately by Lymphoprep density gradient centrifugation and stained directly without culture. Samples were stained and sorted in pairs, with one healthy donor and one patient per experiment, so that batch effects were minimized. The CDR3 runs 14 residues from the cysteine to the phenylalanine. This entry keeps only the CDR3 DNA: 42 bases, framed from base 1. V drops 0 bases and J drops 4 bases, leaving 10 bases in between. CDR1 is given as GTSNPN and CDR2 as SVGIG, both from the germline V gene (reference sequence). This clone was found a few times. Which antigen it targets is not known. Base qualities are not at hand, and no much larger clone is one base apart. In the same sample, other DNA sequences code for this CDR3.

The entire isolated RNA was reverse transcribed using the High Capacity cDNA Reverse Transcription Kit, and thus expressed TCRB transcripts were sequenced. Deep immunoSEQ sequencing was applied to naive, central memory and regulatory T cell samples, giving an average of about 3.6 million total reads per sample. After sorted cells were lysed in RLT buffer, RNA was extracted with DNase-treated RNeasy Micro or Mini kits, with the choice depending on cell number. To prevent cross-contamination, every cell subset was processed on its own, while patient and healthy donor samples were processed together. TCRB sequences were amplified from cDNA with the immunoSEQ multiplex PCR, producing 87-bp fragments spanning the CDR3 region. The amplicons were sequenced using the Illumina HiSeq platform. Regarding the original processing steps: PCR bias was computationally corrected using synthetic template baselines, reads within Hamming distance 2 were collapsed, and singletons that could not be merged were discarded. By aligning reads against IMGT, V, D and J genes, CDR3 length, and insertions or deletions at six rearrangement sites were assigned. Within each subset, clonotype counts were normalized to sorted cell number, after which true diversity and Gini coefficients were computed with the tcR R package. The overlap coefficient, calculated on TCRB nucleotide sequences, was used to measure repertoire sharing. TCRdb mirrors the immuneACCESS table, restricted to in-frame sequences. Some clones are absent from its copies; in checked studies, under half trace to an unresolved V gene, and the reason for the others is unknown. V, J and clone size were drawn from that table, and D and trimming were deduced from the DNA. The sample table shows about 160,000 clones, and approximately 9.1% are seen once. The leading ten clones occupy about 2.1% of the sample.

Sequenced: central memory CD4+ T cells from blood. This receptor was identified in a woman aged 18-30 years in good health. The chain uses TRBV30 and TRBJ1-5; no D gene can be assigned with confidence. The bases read TGTGCCTGGAGTGTTGGAGCGCGAAATCAGCCCCAGCATTTT. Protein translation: CAWSVGARNQPQHF.